This T cell receptor beta chain was recovered during a study of T cells in Graves' hyperthyroidism and ophthalmopathy. This clonotype was seen ten or more times. Its specificity is unknown. Amplified regions were TCR beta CDR3 sequences from RNA transcripts. Using the HTBI primer set, a first-round RT-PCR was run on the TCR CDR3. TCRdb re-analysed the multiplex PCR reads in MiXCR, keeping a single row per CDR3 protein. The table has about 400,000 distinct CDR3 sequences, more than 12% seen once. V was shortened by 4 bases and J by 9 bases, with 16 bases between the two germline ends. This CDR3 is 14 amino acids long. CDR1 is DFQATT and CDR2 is SNEGSKA in the germline V gene (reference sequence). Patients having uncontrolled infection, another autoimmune disease, pregnancy or lactation were not included. The PBMCs had their origin in roughly 9.8 ml of fresh peripheral blood. Findings of the study overall: Researchers report that a 13 V-J model separated ophthalmopathy from stable hyperthyroidism. Peripheral blood also featured most of the thyroid clonotypes expanded above 0.001.

The sample comprised blood. This chain connects TRBV20-1 to TRBJ1-6; D not resolved. The receptor was derived from a man aged 50 to 59 with Graves' ophthalmopathy. The CDR3 is CSAIRGGLSSPLHF. The CDR3 DNA sequence: TGCAGTGCTATACGAGGCGGGCTTAGTTCACCCCTCCACTTT.